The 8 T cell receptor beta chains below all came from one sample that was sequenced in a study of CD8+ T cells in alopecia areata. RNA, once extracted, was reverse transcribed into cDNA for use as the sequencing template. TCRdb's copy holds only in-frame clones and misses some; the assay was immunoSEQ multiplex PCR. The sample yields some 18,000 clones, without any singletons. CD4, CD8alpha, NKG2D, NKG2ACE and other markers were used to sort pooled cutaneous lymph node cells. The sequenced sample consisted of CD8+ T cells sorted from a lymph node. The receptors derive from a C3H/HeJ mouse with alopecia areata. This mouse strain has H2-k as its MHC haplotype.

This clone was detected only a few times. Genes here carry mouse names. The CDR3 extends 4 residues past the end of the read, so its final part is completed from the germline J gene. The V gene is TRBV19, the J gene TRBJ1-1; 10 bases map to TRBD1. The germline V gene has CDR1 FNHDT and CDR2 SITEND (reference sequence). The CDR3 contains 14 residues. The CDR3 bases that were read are TGTGCCAGCAGCCCCGGGACAGGGGATGGA. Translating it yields CASSPGTGDG. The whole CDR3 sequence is CASSPGTGDGEVFF.

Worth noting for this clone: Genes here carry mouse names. The sequenced part of the CDR3 DNA is TGTGCCAGCAGTGTCGGACAGATCTCAAACTCC. Amino acid sequence: CASSVGQISNS. The entire CDR3 protein reads CASSVGQISNSDYTF. The J gene is TRBJ1-2, the V gene TRBV13-1, with a possible D match to TRBD1 (6 bases). Read data end 4 residues before the CDR3 end; the end is taken from the germline J gene. CDR1 NSHNY and CDR2 SYGAGN come from the germline V gene. The CDR3 runs 15 residues. Trimming cost V 3 bases and J 0 bases, with 12 bases left between them.

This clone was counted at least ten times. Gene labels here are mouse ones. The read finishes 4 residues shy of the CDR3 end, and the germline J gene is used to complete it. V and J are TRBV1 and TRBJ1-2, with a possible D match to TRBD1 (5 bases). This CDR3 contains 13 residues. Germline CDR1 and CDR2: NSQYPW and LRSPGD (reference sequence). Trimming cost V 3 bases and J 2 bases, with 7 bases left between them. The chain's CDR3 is CTCSASGNSDYTF. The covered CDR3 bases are TGCACCTGCAGTGCCTCAGGGAACTCC.

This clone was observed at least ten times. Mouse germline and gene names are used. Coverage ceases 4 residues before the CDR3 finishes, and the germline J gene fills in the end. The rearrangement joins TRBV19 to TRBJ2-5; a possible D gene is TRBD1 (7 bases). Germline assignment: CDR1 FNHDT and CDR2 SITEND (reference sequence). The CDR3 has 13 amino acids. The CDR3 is CASSKGAEDTQYF. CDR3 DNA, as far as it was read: TGTGCCAGCAGTAAGGGGGCGGAGGAC.

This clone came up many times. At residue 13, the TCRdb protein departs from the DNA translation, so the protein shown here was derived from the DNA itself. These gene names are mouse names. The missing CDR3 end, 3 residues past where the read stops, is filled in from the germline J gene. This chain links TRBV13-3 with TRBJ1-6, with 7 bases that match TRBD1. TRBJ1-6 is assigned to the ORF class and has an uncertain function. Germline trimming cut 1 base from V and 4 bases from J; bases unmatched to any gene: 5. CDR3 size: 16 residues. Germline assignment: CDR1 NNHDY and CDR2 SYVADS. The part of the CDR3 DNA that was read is TGTGCCAGCAGTGATCCCGGGACAGAATATAATTCGCCC. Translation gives CASSDPGTEYNSP. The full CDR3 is CASSDPGTEYNSPLYF.

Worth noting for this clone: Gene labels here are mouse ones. CDR3 bases read: TGTGCCAGTGGGGCAGGGGGCAACACA. It is translated as CASGAGGNT. The whole CDR3 protein reads CASGAGGNTEVFF. This chain joins TRBV13-1 and TRBJ1-1; 8 bases fit TRBD1. The read terminates 4 residues ahead of where the CDR3 ends, so the germline J gene completes it. In germline, CDR1 is NSHNY, CDR2 SYGAGN. The V gene end was trimmed by 8 bases and the J gene end by 2 bases; junction bases not matched to a gene: 5. This CDR3 contains 13 residues.

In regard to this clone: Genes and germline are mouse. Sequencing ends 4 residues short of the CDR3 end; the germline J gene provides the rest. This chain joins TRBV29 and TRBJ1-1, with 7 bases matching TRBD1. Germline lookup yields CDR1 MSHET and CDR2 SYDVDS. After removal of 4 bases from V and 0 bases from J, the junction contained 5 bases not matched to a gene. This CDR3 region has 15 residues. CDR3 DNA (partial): TGTGCTAGCAGTTCTGGGACAGATGCAAACACA. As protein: CASSSGTDANT. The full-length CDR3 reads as CASSSGTDANTEVFF. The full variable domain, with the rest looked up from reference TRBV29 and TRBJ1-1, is DMKVTQMPRYLIKRMGENVLLECGQDMSHETMYWYRQDPGLGLQLIYISYDVDSNSEGDIPKGYRVSRKKREHFSLILDSAKTNQTSVYFCASSSGTDANTEVFFGKGTRLTVV.

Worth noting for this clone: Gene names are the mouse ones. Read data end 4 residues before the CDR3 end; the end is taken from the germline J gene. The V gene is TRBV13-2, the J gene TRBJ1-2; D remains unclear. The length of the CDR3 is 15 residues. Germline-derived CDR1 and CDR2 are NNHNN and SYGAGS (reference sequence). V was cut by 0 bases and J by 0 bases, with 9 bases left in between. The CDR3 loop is CASGDAGNANSDYTF. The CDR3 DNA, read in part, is TGTGCCAGCGGTGATGCAGGCAATGCAAACTCC.